This note documents a single TCR beta chain sequence. The data are from a study of shared clonotypes between healthy human individuals. The overall study: The study used three CD4 naive, three CD4 memory, two CD8 naive and one CD8 memory plate per donor.

The CDR3 is 15 residues long. Germline V gene data show CDR1 as KGHSH and CDR2 as LQKENI. V dropped 5 bases and J dropped 0 bases, with 10 bases sitting between them. Assay runs were performed at deep level. Sequencing was performed with immunoSEQ multiplex PCR; in TCRdb, only in-frame clones are kept and a portion is missing. Among a few million clones listed, approximately 96% were seen once. Partitioning of CD4+ cells yielded a CD45RA+ naive subset and a CD45RA-negative memory subset. The J gene is TRBJ2-2, the V gene TRBV18; perhaps D is TRBD1 or TRBD2 (5 bases each). This receptor was identified in a man younger than 35 in good health. The sample taken for sequencing was naive CD4+ T cells sorted from blood. Subset given: CD45RA+ positively selected. The CDR3 nucleotides are TGTGCCAGCTCAGAGGGGACCTCGAACACCGGGGAGCTGTTTTTT. Amino acids: CASSEGTSNTGELFF.